Listed here are 3 T cell receptor beta chains from one sample, sequenced in a study of cytomegalovirus exposure and HLA in healthy donors (dated by TCRdb to 2016 to 2017). Library prep was done by the immunoSEQ multiplex PCR assay. For the multiplex PCR, a mixture combining 60 forward primers for TCR Vbeta segments and 13 reverse primers for TCR Jbeta segments was used. As stored in TCRdb, this immuneACCESS dataset retains in-frame rearrangements with V and J assigned. A fraction of the clones does not appear; measured against another copy, unresolved V genes explain less than half of the discrepancy, and the remainder lacks a known reason. This sample has 150,000 to 180,000 clones in its table, and 60% to 75% of those were observed once. The top ten clones comprise about 2.7% of the sample. The source material was PBMCs. The source is a young man in good health and CMV-seronegative.

J is TRBJ1-1 and V is TRBV6-1; tentative D call: TRBD1 (6 bases). V was cut by 3 bases and J by 1 base, with 9 bases left in between. The germline V gene encodes CDR1 MNHNS and CDR2 SASEGT. CDR3 length equals 14 residues. CDR3 protein: CASSDRGQNTEAFF. CDR3 nucleotide sequence: TGTGCCAGCAGTGACAGGGGCCAGAACACTGAAGCTTTCTTT.

The V gene is TRBV18, the J gene TRBJ1-1; D is unresolved. The CDR3 consists of 13 residues. Trimming took 3 bases from V and 1 from J, leaving 6 bases between them. The germline gives CDR1 KGHSH, CDR2 LQKENI. The CDR3 is CASSPSQNTEAFF. The CDR3 DNA follows: TGTGCCAGCTCACCGTCACAGAACACTGAAGCTTTCTTT. The full variable domain, its missing parts supplied by reference TRBV18 and TRBJ1-1, is NAGVMQNPRHLVRRRGQEARLRCSPMKGHSHVYWYRQLPEEGLKFMVYLQKENIIDESGMPKERFSAEFPKEGPSILRIQQVVRGDSAAYFCASSPSQNTEAFFGQGTRLTVV.

This chain joins TRBV2 and TRBJ1-1, with 7 nucleotides matching TRBD1. The germline CDR1 and CDR2 sequences are SNHLY and FYNNEI. The CDR3 is made up of 15 amino acids. The J segment lost 1 base and the V segment lost 4 bases, leaving 6 bases of the junction unmatched. The CDR3 bases are TGTGCCAGCAGTGGACAGGGCATGGGGAACACTGAAGCTTTCTTT. Amino acids: CASSGQGMGNTEAFF.